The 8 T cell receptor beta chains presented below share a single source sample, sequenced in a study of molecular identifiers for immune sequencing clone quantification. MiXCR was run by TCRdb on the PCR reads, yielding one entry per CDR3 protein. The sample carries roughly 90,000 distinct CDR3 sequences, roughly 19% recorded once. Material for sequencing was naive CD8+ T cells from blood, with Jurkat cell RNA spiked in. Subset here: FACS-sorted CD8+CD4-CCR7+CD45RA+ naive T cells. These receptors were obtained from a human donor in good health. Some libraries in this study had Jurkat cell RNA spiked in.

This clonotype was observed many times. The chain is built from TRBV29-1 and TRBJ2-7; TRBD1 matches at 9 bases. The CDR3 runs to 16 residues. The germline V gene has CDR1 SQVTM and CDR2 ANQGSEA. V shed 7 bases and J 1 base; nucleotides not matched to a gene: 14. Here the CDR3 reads CSAQVGDREPSYEQYF. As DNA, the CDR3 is TGCAGCGCCCAGGTGGGGGACAGGGAACCTTCCTACGAGCAGTACTTC.

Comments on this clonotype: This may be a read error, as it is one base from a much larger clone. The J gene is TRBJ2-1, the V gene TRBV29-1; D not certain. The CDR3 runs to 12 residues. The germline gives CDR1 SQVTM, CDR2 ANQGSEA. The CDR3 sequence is CSVEGVSDEQSF. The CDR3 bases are TGCAGCGTTGAGGGCGTCTCGGATGAGCAGTCCTTC.

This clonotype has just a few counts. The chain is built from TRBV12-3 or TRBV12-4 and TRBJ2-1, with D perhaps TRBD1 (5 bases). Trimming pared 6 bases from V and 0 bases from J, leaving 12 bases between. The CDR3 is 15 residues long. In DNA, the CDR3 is TGTGCCAGCAGGAGCCCAGGGTTCTCCTACAATGAGCAGTTCTTC. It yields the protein CASRSPGFSYNEQFF.

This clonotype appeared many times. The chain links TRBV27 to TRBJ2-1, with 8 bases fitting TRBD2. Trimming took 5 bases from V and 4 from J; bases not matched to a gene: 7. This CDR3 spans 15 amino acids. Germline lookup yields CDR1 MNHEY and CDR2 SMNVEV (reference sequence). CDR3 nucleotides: TGTGCCAGCAGTCTAGGACTAGCCGATTACAATGAGCAGTTCTTC. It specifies CASSLGLADYNEQFF.

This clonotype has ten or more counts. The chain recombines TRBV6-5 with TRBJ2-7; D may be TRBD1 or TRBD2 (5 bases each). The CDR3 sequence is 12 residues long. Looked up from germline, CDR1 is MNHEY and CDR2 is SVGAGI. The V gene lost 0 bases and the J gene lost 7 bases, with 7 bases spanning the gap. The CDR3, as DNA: TGTGCCAGCAGTTACTCTGGGGGAGAGCAGTACTTC. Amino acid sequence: CASSYSGGEQYF.

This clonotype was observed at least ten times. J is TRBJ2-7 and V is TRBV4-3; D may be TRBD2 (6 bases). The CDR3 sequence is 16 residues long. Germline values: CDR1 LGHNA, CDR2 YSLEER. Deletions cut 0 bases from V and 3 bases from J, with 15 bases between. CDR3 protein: CASSQEWDSGYYEQYF. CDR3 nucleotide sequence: TGCGCCAGCAGCCAAGAGTGGGACTCGGGCTACTACGAGCAGTACTTC.

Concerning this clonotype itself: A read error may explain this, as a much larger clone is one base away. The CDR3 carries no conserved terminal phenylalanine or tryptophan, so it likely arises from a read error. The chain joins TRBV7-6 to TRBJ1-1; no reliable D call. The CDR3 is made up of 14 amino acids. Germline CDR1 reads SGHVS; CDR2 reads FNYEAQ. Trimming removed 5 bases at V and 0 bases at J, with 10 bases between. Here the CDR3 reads CASSQEGMNTEAFL. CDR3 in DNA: TGTGCCAGCAGCCAGGAGGGTATGAACACTGAAGCTTTCTTA.

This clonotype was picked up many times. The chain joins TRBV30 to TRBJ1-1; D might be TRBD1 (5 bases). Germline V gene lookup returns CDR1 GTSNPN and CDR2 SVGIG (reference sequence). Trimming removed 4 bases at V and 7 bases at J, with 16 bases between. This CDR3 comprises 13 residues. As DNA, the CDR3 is TGTGCCTGGATTGGTGAGGGGCTTAATGAAGCTTTCTTT. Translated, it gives CAWIGEGLNEAFF.